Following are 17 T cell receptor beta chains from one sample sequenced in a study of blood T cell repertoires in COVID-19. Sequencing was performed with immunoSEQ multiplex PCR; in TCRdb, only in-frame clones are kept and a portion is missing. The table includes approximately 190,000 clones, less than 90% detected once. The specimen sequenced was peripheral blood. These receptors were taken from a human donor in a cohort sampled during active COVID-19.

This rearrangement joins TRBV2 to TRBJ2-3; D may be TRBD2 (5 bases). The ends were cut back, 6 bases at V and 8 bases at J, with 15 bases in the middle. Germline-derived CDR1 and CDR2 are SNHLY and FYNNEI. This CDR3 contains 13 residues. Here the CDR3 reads CASRGLDLGTQYF. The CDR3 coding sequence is TGTGCCAGCAGAGGACTGGACCTTGGTACGCAGTATTTT. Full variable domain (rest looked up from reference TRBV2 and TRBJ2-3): EPEVTQTPSHQVTQMGQEVILRCVPISNHLYFYWYRQILGQKVEFLVSFYNNEISEKSEIFDDQFSVERPDGSNFTLKIRSTKLEDSAMYFCASRGLDLGTQYFGPGTRLTVL.

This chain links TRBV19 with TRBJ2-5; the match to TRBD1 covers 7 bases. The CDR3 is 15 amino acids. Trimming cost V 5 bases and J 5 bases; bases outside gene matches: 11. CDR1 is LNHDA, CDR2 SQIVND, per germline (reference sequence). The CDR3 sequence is CASSSLRAGGETQYF. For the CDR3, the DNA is TGTGCCAGTAGTTCGTTACGGGCAGGGGGTGAGACCCAGTACTTC.

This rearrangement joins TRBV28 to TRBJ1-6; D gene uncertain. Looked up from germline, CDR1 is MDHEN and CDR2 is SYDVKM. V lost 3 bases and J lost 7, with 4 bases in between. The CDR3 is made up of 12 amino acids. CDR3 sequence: CASSFPNSPLHF. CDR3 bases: TGTGCCAGCAGTTTCCCAAATTCACCCCTCCACTTT.

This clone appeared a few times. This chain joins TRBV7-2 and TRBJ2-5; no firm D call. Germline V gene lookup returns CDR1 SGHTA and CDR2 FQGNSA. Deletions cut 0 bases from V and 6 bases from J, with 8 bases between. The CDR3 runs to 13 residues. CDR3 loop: CASSLADFQTQYF. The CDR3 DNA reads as TGTGCCAGCAGCTTAGCTGACTTCCAGACCCAGTACTTC.

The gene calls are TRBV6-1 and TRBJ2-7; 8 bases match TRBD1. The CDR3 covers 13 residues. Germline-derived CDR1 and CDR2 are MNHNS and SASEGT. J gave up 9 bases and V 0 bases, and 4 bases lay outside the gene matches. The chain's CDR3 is CASSEAPGGGQYV. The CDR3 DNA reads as TGTGCCAGCAGTGAAGCGCCAGGGGGCGGGCAGTACGTC.

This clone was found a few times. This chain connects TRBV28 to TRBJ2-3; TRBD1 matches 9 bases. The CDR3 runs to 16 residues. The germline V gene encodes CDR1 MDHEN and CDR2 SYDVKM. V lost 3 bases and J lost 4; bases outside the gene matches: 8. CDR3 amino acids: CASSFYRGRGADTQYF. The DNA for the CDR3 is TGTGCCAGCAGTTTTTACAGGGGGCGCGGGGCAGATACGCAGTATTTT.

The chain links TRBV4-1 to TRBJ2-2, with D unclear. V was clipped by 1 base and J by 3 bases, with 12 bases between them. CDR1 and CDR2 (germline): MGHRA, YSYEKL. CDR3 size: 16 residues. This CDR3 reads CASSQVATFYTGELFF. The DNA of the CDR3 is TGCGCCAGCAGCCAAGTGGCCACCTTTTACACCGGGGAGCTGTTTTTT.

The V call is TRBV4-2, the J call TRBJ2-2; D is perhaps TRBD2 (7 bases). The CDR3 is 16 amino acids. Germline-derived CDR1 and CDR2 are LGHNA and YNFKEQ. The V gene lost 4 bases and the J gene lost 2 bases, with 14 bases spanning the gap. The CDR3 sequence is CASSPRGGANTGELFF. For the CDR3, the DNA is TGTGCCAGCAGCCCGAGGGGGGGGGCTAACACCGGGGAGCTGTTTTTT.

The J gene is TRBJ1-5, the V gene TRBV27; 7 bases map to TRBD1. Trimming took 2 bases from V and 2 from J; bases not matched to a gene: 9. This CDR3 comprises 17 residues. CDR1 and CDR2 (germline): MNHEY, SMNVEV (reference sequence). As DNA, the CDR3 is TGTGCCAGCAGTTTACTCCCCGACAGGGCGGGCAATCAGCCCCAGCATTTT. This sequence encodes CASSLLPDRAGNQPQHF.

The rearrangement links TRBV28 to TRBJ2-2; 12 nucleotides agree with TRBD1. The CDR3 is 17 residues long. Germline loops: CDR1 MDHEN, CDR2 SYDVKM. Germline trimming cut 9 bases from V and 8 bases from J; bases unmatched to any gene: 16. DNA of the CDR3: TGTGCCAGTACGGGACAGGGGGCCCCCGCGAACCGGGGGGAGCTGTTTTTT. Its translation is CASTGQGAPANRGELFF.

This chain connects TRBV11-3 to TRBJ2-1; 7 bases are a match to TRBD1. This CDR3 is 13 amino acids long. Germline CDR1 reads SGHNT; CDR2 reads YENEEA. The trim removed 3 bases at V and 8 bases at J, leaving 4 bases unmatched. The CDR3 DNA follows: TGTGCCAGCAGCTTCACAGGGGTGGATGAGCAGTTCTTC. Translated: CASSFTGVDEQFF.

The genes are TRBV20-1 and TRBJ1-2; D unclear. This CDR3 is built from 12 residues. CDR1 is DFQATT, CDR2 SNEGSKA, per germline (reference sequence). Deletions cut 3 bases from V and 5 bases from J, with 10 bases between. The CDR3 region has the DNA TGCAGTGCTAGTCTAAGCGATTATGGCTACACCTTC. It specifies CSASLSDYGYTF.

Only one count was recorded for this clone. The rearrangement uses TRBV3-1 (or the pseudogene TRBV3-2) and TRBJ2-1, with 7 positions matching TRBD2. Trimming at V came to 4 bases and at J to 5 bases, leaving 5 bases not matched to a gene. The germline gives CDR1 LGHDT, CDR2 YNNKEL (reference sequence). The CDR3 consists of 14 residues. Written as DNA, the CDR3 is TGTGCCAGCAGCCCAGCGGGAACGAACAATGAGCAGTTCTTC. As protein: CASSPAGTNNEQFF.

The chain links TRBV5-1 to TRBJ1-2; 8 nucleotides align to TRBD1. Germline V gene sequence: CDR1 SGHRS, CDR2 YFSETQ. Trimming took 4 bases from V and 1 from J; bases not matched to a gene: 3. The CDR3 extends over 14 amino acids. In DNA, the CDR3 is TGCGCCAGCAGCATAACAGGGGGTAACTATGGCTACACCTTC. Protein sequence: CASSITGGNYGYTF.

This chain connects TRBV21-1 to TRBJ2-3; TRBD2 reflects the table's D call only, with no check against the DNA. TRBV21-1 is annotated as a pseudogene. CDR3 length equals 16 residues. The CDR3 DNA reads TGTGCCAGCAGCGCTACTAGCGGGAGTGGCACAGATACGCAGTATTTT. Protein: CASSATSGSGTDTQYF.

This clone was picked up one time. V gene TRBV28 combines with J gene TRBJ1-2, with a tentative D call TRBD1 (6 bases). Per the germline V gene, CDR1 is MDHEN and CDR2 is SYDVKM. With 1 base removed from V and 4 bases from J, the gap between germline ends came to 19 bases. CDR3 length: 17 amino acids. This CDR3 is CASSLSPNPQGSYGYTF. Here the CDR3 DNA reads TGTGCCAGCAGTTTATCTCCAAACCCACAGGGAAGCTATGGCTACACCTTC.

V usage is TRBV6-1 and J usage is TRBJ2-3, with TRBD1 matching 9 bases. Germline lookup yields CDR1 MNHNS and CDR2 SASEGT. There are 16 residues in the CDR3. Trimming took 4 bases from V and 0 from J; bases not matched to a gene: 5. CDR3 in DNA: TGTGCCAGCAGTGGGGACAGGGTTACTAGCACAGATACGCAGTATTTT. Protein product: CASSGDRVTSTDTQYF.